Included here is one T cell receptor (beta chain) sequence, with context. Antigen specificity is unknown. This entry belongs to a study of cytomegalovirus exposure and HLA in healthy donors. General study results and limits: TCR beta chains numbering some 150 were designated cytomegalovirus-associated. Earlier analysis yielded a pattern in which most TCR beta V segments were productive about 90% or about 30% of the time. A later analysis appeared to link common viral pathogens to several of the most significant clusters.

Germline CDR1 reads LNHDA; CDR2 reads SQIVND (reference sequence). Trimming took off 9 bases at V and 7 bases at J, with 15 bases between the two ends. The CDR3 totals 12 residues. The PCR made use of 60 Vbeta and 13 Jbeta primers. Sequenced by immunoSEQ multiplex PCR; TCRdb stores in-frame clones only, minus some. Counted here are approximately 120,000 clones, 65% to 80% occurring once; the ten biggest clones make up approximately 13%. Although they were nominally healthy when sampled, donors likely had unrecorded immune exposures. The sequence derives from an older woman in good health and CMV-seropositive. The rearrangement uses TRBV19 and TRBJ1-2, with D unclear. Sequences were obtained from PBMCs. CDR3 sequence reads: CASGPGGAGYTF. The CDR3 nucleotides read TGTGCCAGCGGTCCCGGTGGAGCTGGCTACACCTTC.